Each of the 7 T cell receptor beta chains below was sequenced from the same sample in a study of cytomegalovirus exposure and HLA in healthy donors. The data were produced by immunoSEQ multiplex PCR, yet TCRdb's version contains in-frame clones alone and is incomplete. The sample yields about 110,000 clones, roughly 95% seen once. Material for sequencing was PBMCs. Receptors were obtained from a woman aged 18-29 years in good health and CMV-seronegative.

V and J are TRBV19 and TRBJ1-1; the match to TRBD1 covers 9 bases. Trimming at V came to 4 bases and at J to 10 bases, leaving 19 bases not matched to a gene. This CDR3 comprises 17 residues. Germline assignment: CDR1 LNHDA and CDR2 SQIVND (reference sequence). CDR3 loop: CASSTRDRVSSGWGAFF. Here the CDR3 DNA reads TGTGCCAGTAGTACCCGGGACAGGGTTTCCTCCGGATGGGGAGCTTTCTTT.

The chain is built from TRBV6-1 and TRBJ2-3, with 8 bases aligning to TRBD2. Per the germline V gene, CDR1 is MNHNS and CDR2 is SASEGT. Trimming removed 1 base from V and 4 bases from J; junction bases left unmatched: 4. The CDR3 is made up of 15 amino acids. CDR3 nucleotide sequence: TGTGCCAGCAGTGAAGAGGCGGGGGGCGCAGATACGCAGTATTTT. It translates to CASSEEAGGADTQYF.

The chain joins TRBV7-9 to TRBJ2-1; 12 bases match TRBD2. Germline V gives CDR1 SEHNR, CDR2 FQNEAQ (reference sequence). Trimming cost V 5 bases and J 4 bases; bases outside gene matches: 3. CDR3 length: 15 amino acids. The CDR3 DNA reads as TGTGCCAGCAGCCCAGGGACTAGCGGGTACAATGAGCAGTTCTTC. Translating it yields CASSPGTSGYNEQFF. The full variable domain, with the rest looked up from reference TRBV7-9 and TRBJ2-1, is DTGVSQNPRHKITKRGQNVTFRCDPISEHNRLYWYRQTLGQGPEFLTYFQNEAQLEKSRLLSDRFSAERPKGSFSTLEIQRTEQGDSAMYLCASSPGTSGYNEQFFGPGTRLTVL.

The chain has TRBV4-1 and TRBJ2-7; 9 bases are a match to TRBD1. This CDR3 comprises 14 residues. J lost 3 bases, V lost 3 bases, and 3 bases had no gene match. From germline, CDR1 is MGHRA and CDR2 YSYEKL. CDR3 DNA sequence: TGCGCCAGCAGCCACCCGGGACAGGGCTACGAGCAGTACTTC. Residues: CASSHPGQGYEQYF.

This clone is a singleton in its sample. This chain joins TRBV5-1 and TRBJ1-2; 10 bases map to TRBD1. V shed 0 bases, J shed 2 bases, and the junction held 1 base outside the gene matches. Germline lookup yields CDR1 SGHRS and CDR2 YFSETQ. The CDR3 loop spans 15 amino acids. The CDR3 coding sequence is TGCGCCAGCAGCTTGGCGGGACAGGGGAACTATGGCTACACCTTC. This gives the protein CASSLAGQGNYGYTF.

The chain joins TRBV15 to TRBJ2-2; 7 positions match TRBD1. CDR1 LNHNV and CDR2 YYDKDF come from the germline V gene (reference sequence). The CDR3 loop spans 17 amino acids. J was trimmed by 3 bases and V by 1 base; bases with no gene match: 8. CDR3 DNA sequence: TGTGCCACCAGCAGAGGCCCGACAGGGTCGGACACCGGGGAGCTGTTTTTT. Translating gives CATSRGPTGSDTGELFF.

J is TRBJ2-7 and V is TRBV7-2; a possible D gene is TRBD2 (5 bases). The ends were cut back, 5 bases at V and 4 bases at J, with 15 bases in the middle. Germline V lookup: CDR1 SGHTA, CDR2 FQGNSA. The CDR3 has 14 amino acids. In DNA, the CDR3 is TGTGCCAGCAGCGCAGGAGGTAGCAAGTACGAGCAGTACTTC. Translated: CASSAGGSKYEQYF. Complete variable domain (other parts from reference TRBV7-2 and TRBJ2-7): GAGVSQSPSNKVTEKGKDVELRCDPISGHTALYWYRQSLGQGLEFLIYFQGNSAPDKSGLPSDRFSAERTGGSVSTLTIQRTQQEDSAVYLCASSAGGSKYEQYFGPGTRLTVT.